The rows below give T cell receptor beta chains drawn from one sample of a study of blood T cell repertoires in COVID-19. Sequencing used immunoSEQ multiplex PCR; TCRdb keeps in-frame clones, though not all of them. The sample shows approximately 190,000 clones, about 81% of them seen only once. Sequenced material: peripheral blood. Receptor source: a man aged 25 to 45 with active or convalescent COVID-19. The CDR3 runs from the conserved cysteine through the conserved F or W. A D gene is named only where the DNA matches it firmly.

CASSGPTGAALNTEAFF	17	-	TRBV6-1	TRBJ1-1
CASSYGQGNQPQHF	14	TRBD1	TRBV6-5	TRBJ1-5
CASSRTNKGDTEAFF	15	-	TRBV19	TRBJ1-1
CASSFNREQPQHF	13	-	TRBV19	TRBJ1-5
CASSYSVQETQYF	13	-	TRBV6-2/TRBV6-3	TRBJ2-5
CASSLQDRGPQGAEAFF	17	TRBD1	TRBV5-1	TRBJ1-1
CASRELAGGPTQYF	14	TRBD2	TRBV19	TRBJ2-5
CASTIPGTGGETQYF	15	TRBD1	TRBV2	TRBJ2-5
CASRPTGVGNTIYF	14	TRBD1	TRBV28	TRBJ1-3
CASSVGTDSYGYTF	14	-	TRBV9	TRBJ1-2
CASAKGVNTETFF	13	-	TRBV27	TRBJ1-1
CASSATSNTGELFF	14	-	TRBV2	TRBJ2-2
CASSSGQGNYGYTF	14	TRBD1	TRBV19	TRBJ1-2
CASSLGMGYTF	11	-	TRBV5-1	TRBJ1-2
CASSDGGSGNTIYF	14	-	TRBV2	TRBJ1-3
CAWTLQGYGYTF	12	-	TRBV30	TRBJ1-2
CASSSGTGPSQPQHF	15	TRBD1	TRBV5-1	TRBJ1-5
CASSVGVSISNTEAFF	16	-	TRBV9	TRBJ1-1
CAISEAGTQYF	11	-	TRBV10-3	TRBJ2-5
CASSQGTATNEKLFF	15	TRBD1	TRBV7-2	TRBJ1-4
CASSVAFSGDYGYTF	15	-	TRBV9	TRBJ1-2
CASSPDRGRYTEAFF	15	TRBD1	TRBV13	TRBJ1-1
CASRDSGGSHNEQFF	15	TRBD2	TRBV3-1/TRBV3-2	TRBJ2-1
CASSEGTVQNQPQHF	15	-	TRBV9	TRBJ1-5
CASKPGQGSINEQFF	15	TRBD1	TRBV6-5	TRBJ2-1
CASSPGGVRDEKLFF	15	-	TRBV5-1	TRBJ1-4
CASYGTGTSYEQYF	14	TRBD1	TRBV6-5	TRBJ2-7
CASSSGGISDTQYF	14	TRBD2	TRBV6-5	TRBJ2-3
CASSESVVSGILDTQYF	17	TRBD2	TRBV10-1	TRBJ2-3
CASSSGQGSYEQYF	14	TRBD1	TRBV19	TRBJ2-7
CASSFAGTGNTGELFF	16	TRBD1	TRBV7-2	TRBJ2-2
CAISESPGQGADTQYF	16	TRBD1	TRBV10-3	TRBJ2-3
CSASTGVNQPQHF	13	-	TRBV20-1	TRBJ1-5
CASRRESGRADGYTF	15	-	TRBV2	TRBJ1-2
CASSFRAEAFF	11	-	TRBV6-5	TRBJ1-1
CASSQVGGVEAFF	13	-	TRBV4-1	TRBJ1-1